These 10 T cell receptor beta chains share one sample of origin, sequenced in a study of shared clonotypes between healthy human individuals. The method was immunoSEQ multiplex PCR; TCRdb's version includes in-frame clones alone and lacks a portion of them. Of about 1.5 million clones in the sample, around 98% were seen once. The sequenced material came from naive CD4+ T cells sorted from blood. As for subset: CD45RA+ positively selected. The source is a man aged 30 to 45 in good health.

Comments on this clone: Other nucleotide sequences in the sample specify the same CDR3. The chain uses TRBV5-1 and TRBJ2-5; 14 bases are a match to TRBD2. The CDR3 length is 16 residues. The V segment lost 4 bases and the J segment 1 base; nucleotides outside the gene matches: 3. Germline CDR1 SGHRS, CDR2 YFSETQ. The CDR3 region is CASSPGLAGGQETQYF. CDR3 DNA sequence: TGCGCCAGCAGCCCTGGACTAGCGGGAGGCCAAGAGACCCAGTACTTC.

This clone was observed a single time. The chain is built from TRBV7-2 and TRBJ2-1; 9 bases fit TRBD2. This CDR3 spans 15 amino acids. With V trimmed by 2 bases and J by 8 bases, 7 bases remained unmatched. CDR1 is SGHTA and CDR2 is FQGNSA in the germline V gene. The CDR3 spells CASSLFSGSVYEQFF. The CDR3 DNA reads TGTGCCAGCAGCTTATTTAGCGGGAGTGTATATGAGCAGTTCTTC.

The gene calls are TRBV5-8 and TRBJ1-4; D is perhaps TRBD1 (5 bases). Germline V gene lookup returns CDR1 SGHTS and CDR2 YDEGEE. Trimming took 0 bases from V and 2 from J, leaving 14 bases between them. There are 17 residues in the CDR3. DNA for the CDR3: TGTGCCAGCAGCTTGGAGAGGGGCGCAAGGACTAATGAAAAACTGTTTTTT. Translation: CASSLERGARTNEKLFF.

The gene calls are TRBV7-2 and TRBJ2-7; D call uncertain. Germline V gene data show CDR1 as SGHTA and CDR2 as FQGNSA. V was cut by 5 bases and J by 4 bases, with 12 bases left in between. This CDR3 region has 13 residues. This CDR3 reads CASSPPADYEQYF. The CDR3 region has the DNA TGTGCCAGCAGCCCCCCTGCGGATTACGAGCAGTACTTC.

This clone was observed once. CDR3 nucleotide sequence: TGTGCCAGCAGCTCCACCGGGACATGGAATGAAAAACTGTTTTTT. This encodes CASSSTGTWNEKLFF. This chain joins TRBV6-5 and TRBJ1-4; TRBD1 is a possible D gene (6 bases). CDR3 length: 15 amino acids. Germline loops: CDR1 MNHEY, CDR2 SVGAGI. With 6 bases removed from V and 5 bases from J, the gap between germline ends came to 16 bases.

The V gene is TRBV30, the J gene TRBJ2-7, with 8 bases that match TRBD2. Trimming at V came to 2 bases and at J to 7 bases, leaving 1 base not matched to a gene. Germline V lookup: CDR1 GTSNPN, CDR2 SVGIG (reference sequence). The CDR3 loop spans 11 amino acids. The CDR3 loop is CAWSRGGEQYF. The CDR3 DNA reads as TGTGCCTGGAGTCGGGGGGGTGAGCAGTACTTC.

The genes are TRBV10-3 and TRBJ1-2; unclear D gene. The CDR3 consists of 17 residues. Germline V CDR1 and CDR2: ENHRY, SYGVKD. V lost 0 bases to trimming and J lost 0 bases, with 14 bases between them. CDR3 residues: CAISESRVLKANYGYTF. CDR3 sequence (DNA): TGTGCCATCAGTGAGTCACGAGTGTTAAAAGCTAACTATGGCTACACCTTC.

The chain couples TRBV13 to TRBJ2-2; TRBD1 might be the D (6 bases). CDR1 and CDR2 (germline): PRHDT, FYEKMQ (reference sequence). This CDR3 has 13 residues. Trimming shortened V by 4 bases and J by 6 bases, and 9 bases separated the two germline ends. The CDR3 DNA sequence: TGTGCCAGCAGCTCGACAGGAGCCGGGGAGCTGTTTTTT. This translates into CASSSTGAGELFF.

The J gene is TRBJ1-3, the V gene TRBV5-5; no clear D gene. Germline CDR1 reads SGHKS; CDR2 reads YYEKEE (reference sequence). Deletions cut 0 bases from V and 11 bases from J, with 9 bases between. The CDR3 length is 12 residues. The DNA for the CDR3 is TGTGCCAGCAGCTTGGGGGCGTCTGCCATATATTTT. The encoded protein is CASSLGASAIYF.

V is TRBV15 and J is TRBJ2-7, with 7 bases that match TRBD2. Germline loops: CDR1 LNHNV, CDR2 YYDKDF (reference sequence). V dropped 1 base and J dropped 6; count of bases not matched to a gene: 6. The CDR3 length is 14 residues. The chain's CDR3 is CATSRAGLVAEQYF. DNA for the CDR3: TGTGCCACCAGCAGAGCAGGACTAGTTGCCGAGCAGTACTTC.